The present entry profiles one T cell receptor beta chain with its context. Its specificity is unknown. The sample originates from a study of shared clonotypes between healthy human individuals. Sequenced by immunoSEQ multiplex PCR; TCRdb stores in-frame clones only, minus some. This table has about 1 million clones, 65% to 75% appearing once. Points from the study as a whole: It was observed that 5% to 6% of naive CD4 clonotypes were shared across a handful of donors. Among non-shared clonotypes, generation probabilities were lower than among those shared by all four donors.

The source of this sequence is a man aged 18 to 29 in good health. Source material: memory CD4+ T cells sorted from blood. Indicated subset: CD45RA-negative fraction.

CDR3 amino acids: CASDGNSGANVLTF. As DNA, the CDR3 is TGTGCCAGCGATGGGAATTCTGGGGCCAACGTCCTGACTTTC. V gene TRBV6-1 combines with J gene TRBJ2-6; D remains unclear. This CDR3 comprises 14 residues. Germline V gene sequence: CDR1 MNHNS, CDR2 SASEGT. Trimming pared 8 bases from V and 1 base from J, leaving 9 bases between.